One sample yielded the 32 T cell receptor beta chains listed below, sequenced in a study of response to subunit inactivated influenza vaccine. TCRdb processed the RT-PCR reads anew with MiXCR; each CDR3 protein has one entry. Among about 570,000 distinct CDR3 sequences listed, over 9.5% were seen once. This specimen consisted of PBMCs from blood, obtained on the day of vaccination. The receptors were gathered from a man aged 45-65 years who received an inactivated influenza vaccine.

In this sample, this clonotype turned up a few times. V and J are TRBV18 and TRBJ2-2; D uncertain. Per germline, CDR1 KGHSH and CDR2 LQKENI. V gave up 10 bases and J gave up 0 bases, with 9 bases separating them. The CDR3 spans 13 residues. DNA for the CDR3: TGTGCCACCAACCCAGCGAACACCGGGGAGCTGTTTTTT. It translates to CATNPANTGELFF.

This clonotype was seen a handful of times. J is TRBJ2-5 and V is TRBV5-1, with a tentative D call TRBD2 (6 bases). Germline CDR1 reads SGHRS; CDR2 reads YFSETQ. The CDR3 spans 16 residues. The V end lost 0 bases, the J end lost 5 bases, and 17 bases lay between the germline ends. The CDR3 DNA sequence: TGCGCCAGCAGCTTGGTGGGCGACGGAGGGTCGGAGACCCAGTACTTC. Its protein is CASSLVGDGGSETQYF.

The chain combines TRBV7-2 with TRBJ2-7, with TRBD1 identical over 7 bases. V lost 2 bases and J lost 5; bases outside the gene matches: 9. Germline CDR1 is SGHTA and CDR2 is FQGNSA. The CDR3 totals 15 residues. The CDR3 spells CASSLKTGNLHEQYF. For the CDR3, the DNA is TGTGCCAGCAGCTTAAAGACAGGGAATCTCCACGAGCAGTACTTC.

This clonotype came up a few times. The V and J genes are TRBV20-1 and TRBJ2-7; 8 bases line up with TRBD1. This CDR3 is built from 16 residues. V was clipped by 0 bases and J by 6 bases; unmatched bases: 13. The germline gives CDR1 DFQATT, CDR2 SNEGSKA (reference sequence). In DNA, the CDR3 is TGCAGTGCTAGAGACTCGCGACAGGGGACAGCGCTCGAGCAGTACTTC. Amino acid sequence: CSARDSRQGTALEQYF.

Ten or more counts support this clonotype. The CDR3 bases are TGCGCCAGCAGCCCCTGGGACAGGGGTCCCGGGGAGCTGTTTTTT. Protein sequence: CASSPWDRGPGELFF. The chain recombines TRBV5-1 with TRBJ2-2; 10 bases agree with TRBD1. The CDR3 spans 15 residues. Germline CDR1 reads SGHRS; CDR2 reads YFSETQ. V trimming: 4 bases; J trimming: 6 bases; junction bases outside the gene matches: 6.

The V gene is TRBV14, the J gene TRBJ2-1; D is unresolved. The CDR3 totals 13 residues. V was clipped by 0 bases and J by 11 bases, with 11 bases between them. Germline V gene data show CDR1 as SGHDN and CDR2 as FVKESK. The chain's CDR3 is CASSQEVGSKQFF. The CDR3 nucleotides read TGTGCCAGCAGCCAAGAGGTGGGGTCGAAGCAGTTCTTC.

This chain uses TRBV18 with TRBJ2-7; tentatively, D is TRBD2 (6 bases). The CDR3 totals 15 residues. CDR1 is KGHSH, CDR2 LQKENI, per germline. Trimming took 3 bases from V and 4 from J, leaving 16 bases between them. The CDR3 protein is CASSPWTAGGYEQYF. Here the CDR3 DNA reads TGTGCCAGCTCACCCTGGACGGCCGGGGGTTACGAGCAGTACTTC.

This clonotype was observed a few times. The CDR3 protein is CASAGVGYTF. CDR3 nucleotide sequence: TGTGCCAGCGCAGGGGTCGGCTACACCTTC. The chain has TRBV7-9 and TRBJ1-2; D perhaps matches TRBD1 (6 bases). This CDR3 has 10 amino acids. Germline V gene lookup returns CDR1 SEHNR and CDR2 FQNEAQ (reference sequence). Trimming removed 8 bases from V and 8 bases from J, with 9 bases in between. The variable domain in full, completed from reference TRBV7-9 and TRBJ1-2, reads DTGVSQNPRHKITKRGQNVTFRCDPISEHNRLYWYRQTLGQGPEFLTYFQNEAQLEKSRLLSDRFSAERPKGSFSTLEIQRTEQGDSAMYLCASAGVGYTFGSGTRLTVV.

This clonotype has just a few counts. The genes are TRBV9 and TRBJ2-2, with D possibly matching TRBD1 (5 bases). The CDR3 has 14 amino acids. CDR1 and CDR2 from the germline V gene are SGDLS and YYNGEE. Trimming removed 4 bases at V and 7 bases at J, with 14 bases between. The CDR3 sequence: CASSRSGTGGELFF. Written as DNA, the CDR3 is TGTGCCAGCAGCAGGTCAGGTACAGGCGGGGAGCTGTTTTTT.

The chain combines TRBV10-3 with TRBJ2-7; TRBD1 matches at 9 bases. The CDR3 length is 16 residues. Trimming removed 3 bases from V and 6 bases from J; junction bases left unmatched: 12. Germline values: CDR1 ENHRY, CDR2 SYGVKD. The CDR3, as DNA: TGTGCCATCAGTGATCTAGGAAGGGGACAGGGCGGCGAGCAGTACTTC. This encodes CAISDLGRGQGGEQYF.

This clonotype was counted a few times. J is TRBJ2-1 and V is TRBV29-1; TRBD2 agrees at 7 bases. The CDR3 sequence is 13 residues long. Germline V gene sequence: CDR1 SQVTM, CDR2 ANQGSEA. Germline trimming cut 7 bases from V and 7 bases from J; bases unmatched to any gene: 10. The CDR3 is CSATSGGMNEQFF. The CDR3 bases are TGCAGCGCAACGTCCGGGGGGATGAATGAGCAGTTCTTC.

The V call is TRBV14, the J call TRBJ2-1, with 14 positions matching TRBD2. The ends lost 1 base at V and 14 bases at J; junction bases unmatched: 7. Germline values: CDR1 SGHDN, CDR2 FVKESK. The CDR3 is 15 residues long. CDR3 amino acids: CASSQARLAGGPEFF. The DNA for the CDR3 is TGTGCCAGCAGCCAAGCCCGACTAGCGGGAGGGCCCGAGTTCTTC.

This clonotype was observed a handful of times. The chain is built from TRBV7-2 and TRBJ1-6; D unresolved. The CDR3 loop spans 14 amino acids. V lost 5 bases, J lost 7 bases, and 12 bases lay in between. Per germline, CDR1 SGHTA and CDR2 FQGNSA. The CDR3 sequence: CASSAVLGNSPLHF. The CDR3 DNA sequence: TGTGCCAGCAGCGCGGTACTAGGGAATTCACCCCTCCACTTT. Combining the CDR3 with reference TRBV7-2 and TRBJ1-6 gives the whole variable domain GAGVSQSPSNKVTEKGKDVELRCDPISGHTALYWYRQSLGQGLEFLIYFQGNSAPDKSGLPSDRFSAERTGGSVSTLTIQRTQQEDSAVYLCASSAVLGNSPLHFGNGTRLTVT.

This clonotype was observed a few times. This chain connects TRBV10-3 to TRBJ2-7, with 10 bases lining up with TRBD1. V lost 3 bases and J lost 1; bases outside the gene matches: 9. This CDR3 has 17 amino acids. From germline, CDR1 is ENHRY and CDR2 SYGVKD. The CDR3 loop is CAISDRGTGDISYEQYF. The CDR3 bases are TGTGCCATCAGTGATCGAGGGACAGGGGATATTTCCTACGAGCAGTACTTC.

J is TRBJ1-1 and V is TRBV28; possible D gene TRBD1, 5 bases. V dropped 8 bases and J dropped 7 bases, with 20 bases sitting between them. The germline CDR1 and CDR2 sequences are MDHEN and SYDVKM. The CDR3 has 14 amino acids. This chain's CDR3 is CASPPEGLYGEAFF. CDR3 nucleotide sequence: TGTGCCAGCCCCCCCGAGGGGTTGTATGGTGAAGCTTTCTTT.

This clonotype was observed a few times. J is TRBJ2-1 and V is TRBV7-8; 8 bases align to TRBD1. V lost 0 bases to trimming and J lost 4 bases; unmatched junction nucleotides: 8. The CDR3 totals 17 residues. Germline CDR1 is SGHVS and CDR2 is FQNEAQ. The DNA for the CDR3 is TGTGCCAGCAGCTTAGCGGGAATGGACAGGGAGTACAATGAGCAGTTCTTC. Encoded protein: CASSLAGMDREYNEQFF. Complete variable domain (other parts from reference TRBV7-8 and TRBJ2-1): GAGVSQSPRYKVAKRGQDVALRCDPISGHVSLFWYQQALGQGPEFLTYFQNEAQLDKSGLPSDRFFAERPEGSVSTLKIQRTQQEDSAVYLCASSLAGMDREYNEQFFGPGTRLTVL.

This clonotype came up many times. This chain connects TRBV4-3 to TRBJ2-7, with a tentative D call TRBD2 (5 bases). The CDR3 spans 15 residues. The germline V gene has CDR1 LGHNA and CDR2 YSLEER. V dropped 5 bases and J dropped 5 bases, with 19 bases sitting between them. CDR3 amino acids: CASSLLFQSGDEQYF. The CDR3 region has the DNA TGCGCCAGCAGCTTACTATTCCAAAGCGGCGACGAGCAGTACTTC.

In this sample, this clonotype turned up many times. The chain has TRBV20-1 and TRBJ2-3; weak D call: TRBD2 (5 bases). With 1 base removed from V and 3 bases from J, the gap between germline ends came to 11 bases. The germline CDR1 and CDR2 sequences are DFQATT and SNEGSKA (reference sequence). The CDR3 totals 14 residues. The DNA for the CDR3 is TGCAGTGCTAGAGTCCGGGATAGAACAGATACGCAGTATTTT. Protein product: CSARVRDRTDTQYF.

The chain couples TRBV6-2 or TRBV6-3 to TRBJ1-2; tentative D call: TRBD1 (5 bases). The CDR3 loop spans 13 amino acids. Between the trimmed V and J ends, which lost 4 bases and 3 bases, there was a span of 9 bases. Germline values: CDR1 MNHEY, CDR2 SVGEGT. CDR3 coding DNA: TGTGCCAGCAGTTCAGGGAGTGACTATGGCTACACCTTC. The encoded protein is CASSSGSDYGYTF.

The chain carries TRBV10-3 and TRBJ2-1; maybe TRBD2 (6 bases). Germline CDR1 and CDR2: ENHRY and SYGVKD. V dropped 11 bases and J dropped 4 bases, with 12 bases sitting between them. The CDR3 is 12 amino acids. The CDR3 DNA is TGTGCCGTCGGGGAGGTTTACAATGAGCAGTTCTTC. This codes for CAVGEVYNEQFF.

This clonotype was counted many times. The CDR3 here is CAIKRGQVNTGELFF. Written as DNA, the CDR3 is TGTGCCATCAAGAGGGGACAGGTGAACACCGGGGAGCTGTTTTTT. The chain links TRBV10-3 to TRBJ2-2; 8 bases align to TRBD1. The CDR3 consists of 15 residues. With V trimmed by 7 bases and J by 1 base, 5 bases remained unmatched. Germline V gene lookup returns CDR1 ENHRY and CDR2 SYGVKD.

This clonotype has just a few counts. The rearrangement joins TRBV5-1 to TRBJ2-1; TRBD2 aligns across 9 bases. Germline V CDR1 and CDR2: SGHRS, YFSETQ. The trim removed 2 bases at V and 2 bases at J, leaving 8 bases unmatched. The CDR3 is made up of 17 amino acids. The CDR3 nucleotides are TGCGCCAGCAGCTTAAGCCCCCCTAGCGGGACCTACAATGAGCAGTTCTTC. It yields the protein CASSLSPPSGTYNEQFF. The full variable domain, in which reference TRBV5-1 and TRBJ2-1 provide the parts outside the CDR3, is KAGVTQTPRYLIKTRGQQVTLSCSPISGHRSVSWYQQTPGQGLQFLFEYFSETQRNKGNFPGRFSGRQFSNSRSEMNVSTLELGDSALYLCASSLSPPSGTYNEQFFGPGTRLTVL.

This clonotype was detected many times. The CDR3 region has the DNA TGCGCCAGCAGGACAAGACTAGCGGGGGGGCAGTGGGCAGATACGCAGTATTTT. Its translation: CASRTRLAGGQWADTQYF. The gene calls are TRBV5-1 and TRBJ2-3; 14 bases align to TRBD2. With V trimmed by 5 bases and J by 4 bases, 12 bases remained unmatched. The CDR3 has 18 amino acids. Germline V lookup: CDR1 SGHRS, CDR2 YFSETQ.

J is TRBJ1-4 and V is TRBV7-2; tentative D call: TRBD1 (5 bases). Germline assignment: CDR1 SGHTA and CDR2 FQGNSA. Trimming shortened V by 5 bases and J by 7 bases, and 17 bases separated the two germline ends. The CDR3 consists of 15 residues. As DNA, the CDR3 is TGTGCCAGCAGCCCGGGGGGGTCAAGTACTGAAAAACTGTTTTTT. Translated, it gives CASSPGGSSTEKLFF.

The chain uses TRBV27 and TRBJ2-1; D remains unclear. Trimming shortened V by 3 bases and J by 7 bases, and 13 bases separated the two germline ends. The CDR3 is 14 amino acids. Germline lookup yields CDR1 MNHEY and CDR2 SMNVEV (reference sequence). CDR3 sequence (DNA): TGTGCCAGCAGTTTTTTGTTTGCGGAGAATGAGCAGTTCTTC. It specifies CASSFLFAENEQFF.

This clonotype has only a few counts. The rearrangement links TRBV6-2 or TRBV6-3 to TRBJ1-1; D unresolved. The CDR3 loop spans 12 amino acids. The ends were cut back, 6 bases at V and 5 bases at J, with 10 bases in the middle. Germline assignment: CDR1 MNHEY and CDR2 SVGEGT. CDR3 residues: CASSRPVTEAFF. The CDR3 nucleotides read TGTGCCAGCAGCCGACCCGTTACTGAAGCTTTCTTT.

This clonotype has a handful of counts. The CDR3 spells CASGRDTHTADTQYF. Here the CDR3 DNA reads TGTGCCAGCGGACGGGACACTCATACGGCAGATACGCAGTATTTT. V gene TRBV9 combines with J gene TRBJ2-3; D possibly corresponds to TRBD1 (6 bases). V lost 7 bases to trimming and J lost 4 bases, with 19 bases between them. The CDR3 covers 15 residues. From germline, CDR1 is SGDLS and CDR2 YYNGEE. Full variable domain (rest looked up from reference TRBV9 and TRBJ2-3): DSGVTQTPKHLITATGQRVTLRCSPRSGDLSVYWYQQSLDQGLQFLIQYYNGEERAKGNILERFSAQQFPDLHSELNLSSLELGDSALYFCASGRDTHTADTQYFGPGTRLTVL.

This chain links TRBV4-1 with TRBJ2-3; TRBD2 aligns across 7 bases. V lost 4 bases to trimming and J lost 1 base; unmatched junction nucleotides: 14. The CDR3 sequence is 18 residues long. The germline V gene encodes CDR1 MGHRA and CDR2 YSYEKL. CDR3 in amino acids: CASSRGVGGLAGTDTQYF. DNA of the CDR3: TGCGCCAGCAGCCGCGGCGTCGGAGGCCTAGCGGGCACAGATACGCAGTATTTT.

This clonotype occurred many times. The chain has TRBV24-1 and TRBJ2-2; D possibly corresponds to TRBD1 (6 bases). Germline values: CDR1 KGHDR, CDR2 SFDVKD. The V and J ends lost 4 bases and 2 bases respectively, with 10 bases between them. There are 15 residues in the CDR3. CDR3 coding DNA: TGTGCCACCAGTGAGACAGGAGTAAACACCGGGGAGCTGTTTTTT. Translating it yields CATSETGVNTGELFF.

This clonotype came up a few times. A junction end diverges from the germline sequence, so it may reflect a read error. V usage is TRBV12-3 or TRBV12-4 and J usage is TRBJ1-3, with TRBD1 matching 10 bases. CDR3 length equals 11 residues. CDR3 amino acids: CASSMSTGGHF. The CDR3 coding sequence is TGTGCCAGCAGCATGTCGACAGGGGGCCATTTT.

The V call is TRBV11-2, the J call TRBJ2-6; D not resolved. The germline gives CDR1 SGHAT, CDR2 FQNNGV. The CDR3 runs 17 residues. V gave up 0 bases and J gave up 4 bases, with 13 bases separating them. CDR3 nucleotides: TGTGCCAGCAGCTTAGATCCCATCGGCCCGGGGGCCAACGTCCTGACTTTC. Its protein is CASSLDPIGPGANVLTF.

The J gene is TRBJ2-5, the V gene TRBV20-1; 7 positions agree with TRBD2. CDR3 length equals 13 residues. J lost 4 bases, V lost 2 bases, and 4 bases had no gene match. CDR1 is DFQATT and CDR2 is SNEGSKA in the germline V gene (reference sequence). The CDR3 DNA reads as TGCAGTGCTAGACCCGGACTAGGAGAGACCCAGTACTTC. Amino acid sequence: CSARPGLGETQYF.